Sequencing of this TCR beta chain was carried out in a study of T cell responses to AZD1222 COVID-19 vaccine. Overall study context: Second-dose intervals of approximately 4 or approximately 12 weeks were pooled.

Study results and limitations: An increase in Spike-specific TCR breadth and depth was observed after two AZD1222 doses. At baseline, just five to seven AZD1222 recipients tested seropositive.

Turning to this clone: Its specificity is unknown.

Using immunoSEQ multiplex PCR, the repertoire was profiled, and TCRdb retains in-frame clones only, with some absent. The sample lists around 140,000 clones; roughly nine tenths were seen once. The V and J ends lost 0 bases and 2 bases, in that order; junction bases with no gene match: 6. CDR3 size: 16 residues. The germline gives CDR1 SGDLS, CDR2 YYNGEE. Sample: peripheral blood, taken on day 0 of AZD1222 vaccination. The gene calls are TRBV9 and TRBJ2-3; 7 bases are shared with TRBD2. This clonotype was sampled from an adult in good health. The CDR3 is CASSVARGETTDTQYF. CDR3 sequence (DNA): TGTGCCAGCAGCGTAGCACGGGGGGAGACCACAGATACGCAGTATTTT.